The clone carrying this T cell receptor beta chain was found many times. Antigen specificity is unknown. Library construction for TCR beta used iRepertoire HTBI primers and Arm-PCR of CDR3 regions. TCRdb re-analysed the multiplex PCR reads in MiXCR, keeping a single row per CDR3 protein. This sample has around 250,000 distinct CDR3 sequences, with 15% to 20% found just once. Time point in this sample: newly diagnosed GD, antithyroid drugs for less than 3 months. Extracted PBMC RNA gave rise to the TCR library. This sample is part of a study of regulatory T cells in long-lasting Graves disease. On the study more broadly: Recently diagnosed Graves' patients had received antithyroid drugs for under 3 months. General study findings and limits: The persistent group shared 2,741 public clonotypes, more than the 950 to 1,000 shared by new patients.

V lost 3 bases and J lost 1, with 13 bases in between. The CDR3 runs 15 residues. Per the germline V gene, CDR1 is SGHKS and CDR2 is YYEKEE (reference sequence). Separately, the same data were catalogued under a study of T cells in Graves' hyperthyroidism and ophthalmopathy. This second study says: Diagnosis rested on symptoms, serum thyroxine and TRAb, thyroid ultrasound, and orbital computed tomography.

The receptor comes from a woman aged 25 to 39 with Graves disease. The sample consisted of peripheral blood mononuclear cells (PBMCs), taken at new diagnosis, from a patient treated with antithyroid drugs. The chain couples TRBV5-5 to TRBJ2-5; D could derive from TRBD1 or TRBD2 (5 bases each). The CDR3 region has the DNA TGTGCCAGCAGCTGGGGGTACGGGGTCCAAGAGACCCAGTACTTC. It encodes CASSWGYGVQETQYF.